This TCR beta chain was sequenced for a study of blood T cell repertoires in COVID-19. Study-level background: The United States, Italy and Spain supplied acute and convalescent COVID-19 samples. The analysed material was cDNA or gDNA that came from T cells, B-cell-depleted T cells, or PBMCs.

Authors' analysis steps: From reference gene primer amplification, estimates of nucleated cell counts were derived. The repertoire was sequenced with immunoSEQ multiplex PCR; TCRdb's copy has only in-frame clones and lacks some. For V, J and clone size, that table is used; D and trimming come from the DNA. The data contain over 200,000 clones, around nine tenths of them singletons. CDR1 and CDR2 from the germline V gene are SGHTA and FQGNSA. The trim removed 5 bases at V and 4 bases at J, leaving 10 bases unmatched. This CDR3 comprises 16 residues. Sequencing input: peripheral blood. This TCR came from a woman aged 55-70 years with acute or convalescent COVID-19. J is TRBJ2-1 and V is TRBV7-2; 8 nucleotides match TRBD1. This CDR3 is CASSPRTGTGYNEQFF. The CDR3 region has the DNA TGTGCCAGCAGCCCCCGGACAGGGACGGGGTACAATGAGCAGTTCTTC.